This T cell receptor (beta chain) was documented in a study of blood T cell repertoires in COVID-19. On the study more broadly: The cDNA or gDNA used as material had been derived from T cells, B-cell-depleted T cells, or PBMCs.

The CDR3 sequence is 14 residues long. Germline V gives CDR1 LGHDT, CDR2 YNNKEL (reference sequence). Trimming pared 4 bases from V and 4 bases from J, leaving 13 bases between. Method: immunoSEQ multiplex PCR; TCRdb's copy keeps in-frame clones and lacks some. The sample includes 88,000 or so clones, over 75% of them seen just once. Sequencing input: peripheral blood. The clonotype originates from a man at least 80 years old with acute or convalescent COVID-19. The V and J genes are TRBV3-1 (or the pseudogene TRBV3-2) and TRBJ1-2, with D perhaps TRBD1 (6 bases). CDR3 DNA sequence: TGTGCCAGCAGCCCAGGGGATTTGGTCTATGGCTACACCTTC. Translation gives CASSPGDLVYGYTF.